This is a list of T cell receptor beta chains from one sample in a study of Ad26.COV2.S vaccination and SARS-CoV-2 variants. Clones were read by immunoSEQ multiplex PCR, and TCRdb kept only the in-frame ones, dropping some. In the table there are some 420,000 clones, 88% of which are singletons. The starting material was peripheral blood, obtained in a trial of Ad26.COV2.S vaccine versus placebo. Receptors were obtained from a person between 18 and 65 years old who received the Ad26.COV2.S COVID-19 vaccine or a placebo. The CDR3 runs from the conserved cysteine through the conserved F or W. D genes are given only for firm matches. Clone size is shown for a subset of rows, as once, few, many or a class of expanded clone.

size: .
J: TRBJ1-2
D: .
V: TRBV24-1
CDR3: CATSPQGYGYTF

size: .
J: TRBJ1-1
D: TRBD1
V: TRBV5-1
CDR3: CASSPDRDYPEAFF

size: .
J: TRBJ2-5
D: .
V: TRBV5-1
CDR3: CASSGQTGQETQYF

size: .
J: TRBJ2-2
D: .
V: TRBV6-6
CDR3: CASSYPRSGGPGELFF

size: few
J: TRBJ2-7
D: .
V: TRBV5-4
CDR3: CASSSAGPYEQYF

size: .
J: TRBJ2-6
D: TRBD1
V: TRBV24-1
CDR3: CATSDPDRVANVLTF

size: .
J: TRBJ1-2
D: TRBD1
V: TRBV27
CDR3: CASSLQGAPGYTF

size: few
J: TRBJ1-2
D: .
V: TRBV9
CDR3: CASSVDPGSYGYTF

size: once
J: TRBJ1-2
D: TRBD1
V: TRBV3-1/TRBV3-2
CDR3: CASSQGQGQNGYTF

size: .
J: TRBJ1-3
D: .
V: TRBV3-1/TRBV3-2
CDR3: CASSLGGGAGNTIYF

size: .
J: TRBJ2-1
D: TRBD2
V: TRBV6-5
CDR3: CASRSLAEGYNEQFF

size: .
J: TRBJ2-1
D: TRBD1
V: TRBV4-1
CDR3: CASSQGVRGLYNEQFF

size: .
J: TRBJ2-7
D: TRBD1
V: TRBV5-6
CDR3: CASRSRGLSYEQYF

size: .
J: TRBJ2-3
D: TRBD1
V: TRBV24-1
CDR3: CATRDRARNTQYF

size: .
J: TRBJ1-1
D: .
V: TRBV9
CDR3: CASSVDLGTEAFF

size: .
J: TRBJ2-5
D: .
V: TRBV6-5
CDR3: CASRPWTDQETQYF

size: .
J: TRBJ1-1
D: .
V: TRBV7-3
CDR3: CASARSDQGAEAFF

size: .
J: TRBJ2-7
D: TRBD1
V: TRBV10-3
CDR3: CAISFRDSDTYEQYF

size: .
J: TRBJ2-1
D: TRBD2
V: TRBV7-2
CDR3: CASSLNPGLADNEQFF

size: .
J: TRBJ2-3
D: .
V: TRBV6-2/TRBV6-3
CDR3: CASSYSEGGPDTQYF

size: .
J: TRBJ1-1
D: TRBD1
V: TRBV19
CDR3: CASIRQGGTEAFF

size: .
J: TRBJ1-5
D: .
V: TRBV7-8
CDR3: CASSLARGAEPQHF

size: .
J: TRBJ2-2
D: TRBD1
V: TRBV7-3
CDR3: CASSSSGGAFGELFF

size: .
J: TRBJ1-1
D: .
V: TRBV12-3/TRBV12-4
CDR3: CASGQVANTEAFF